A single sample is the source of the 23 T cell receptor beta chains below, sequenced in a study of CD8+ T cells in alopecia areata (dated by TCRdb to 2017 to 2018). Receptors were amplified or captured by the immunoSEQ multiplex PCR assay. To provide template for TCR sequencing, every sample had RNA extracted and reverse transcribed into cDNA. TCRdb's version of the immuneACCESS table is confined to in-frame rearrangements and falls short of the full clone set. An unresolved V gene accounts for under half of the shortfall where checked; the remainder is of unknown origin. This sample lists just over 20,000 clones; 60% to 70% were detected once. 4.5% of the sample rests with the top ten. In four or five patients from the biomarker study, CD4+ cells were sorted further to obtain CD25+CD127- cells. The sample comprised CD4+ Tregs sorted from blood. Source of these receptors: a human donor with alopecia areata.

J is TRBJ2-2 and V is TRBV4-1; D is tentatively TRBD1 or TRBD2 (5 bases each). The CDR3 sequence is 16 residues long. The V end was cut by 0 bases, the J end by 4 bases, with 12 bases between. CDR1 and CDR2 from the germline V gene are MGHRA and YSYEKL. CDR3 coding DNA: TGCGCCAGCAGCCAAGAGGGACGGTATCGCACCGGGGAGCTGTTTTTT. As protein: CASSQEGRYRTGELFF.

This clone was counted once. This chain uses TRBV7-2 with TRBJ2-7, with TRBD2 as a possible D gene (5 bases). The germline V and J ends were trimmed by 5 bases and 4 bases, with 15 bases remaining between them. The CDR3 extends over 14 amino acids. Germline-derived CDR1 and CDR2 are SGHTA and FQGNSA. The CDR3 loop reads CASSAPGGVYEQYF. The DNA of the CDR3 is TGTGCCAGCAGCGCCCCAGGAGGAGTTTACGAGCAGTACTTC.

The V call is TRBV25-1, the J call TRBJ2-7; TRBD1 agrees at 8 bases. The CDR3 consists of 14 residues. V was pared by 5 bases and J by 3 bases, with 6 bases of the junction left unmatched. Per germline, CDR1 MGHDK and CDR2 SYGVNS. The CDR3 region is CASSPGQAHYEQYF. The CDR3 DNA reads TGTGCCAGCAGTCCGGGACAGGCCCACTACGAGCAGTACTTC.

This clone was counted a single time. This chain uses TRBV5-6 with TRBJ2-1; 7 bases fit TRBD2. Per germline, CDR1 SGHDT and CDR2 YYEEEE. V shed 3 bases and J 2 bases; nucleotides not matched to a gene: 5. The CDR3 spans 15 residues. CDR3 nucleotides: TGTGCCAGCAGCTATAGCGGGTTACCCTACAATGAGCAGTTCTTC. The encoded protein is CASSYSGLPYNEQFF.

V gene TRBV18 combines with J gene TRBJ2-3; D remains ambiguous. The CDR3 spans 15 residues. V dropped 2 bases and J dropped 1 base, with 10 bases sitting between them. Germline-derived CDR1 and CDR2 are KGHSH and LQKENI. CDR3 in DNA: TGTGCCAGCTCACCAGGTGGTCCGGGCACAGATACGCAGTATTTT. Its translation: CASSPGGPGTDTQYF.

The rearrangement links TRBV7-8 to TRBJ2-6; unclear D gene. There are 14 residues in the CDR3. V was pared by 6 bases and J by 0 bases, with 6 bases between. In germline, CDR1 is SGHVS, CDR2 FQNEAQ. CDR3 coding DNA: TGTGCCAGCAGTTCCTACTCTGGGGCCAACGTCCTGACTTTC. Residues: CASSSYSGANVLTF.

This chain uses TRBV15 with TRBJ2-1; 7 nucleotides agree with TRBD1. Germline V gives CDR1 LNHNV, CDR2 YYDKDF (reference sequence). The trim removed 0 bases at V and 0 bases at J, leaving 8 bases unmatched. The CDR3 runs 18 residues. DNA of the CDR3: TGTGCCACCAGCAGAGATATTACTTGGGACAGCTCCTACAATGAGCAGTTCTTC. This encodes CATSRDITWDSSYNEQFF.

The chain uses TRBV7-2 and TRBJ2-1; D unresolved. Germline V gene data show CDR1 as SGHTA and CDR2 as FQGNSA. The V and J ends lost 5 bases and 0 bases respectively, with 11 bases between them. CDR3 size: 15 residues. The CDR3 region is CASSVTVGSYNEQFF. The CDR3 nucleotides are TGTGCCAGCAGCGTAACTGTGGGCTCCTACAATGAGCAGTTCTTC.

The J gene is TRBJ1-2, the V gene TRBV5-6; D call uncertain. The ends were cut back, 2 bases at V and 7 bases at J, with 12 bases in the middle. The CDR3 extends over 13 amino acids. The V gene's germline CDR1 is SGHDT and CDR2 YYEEEE. The DNA for the CDR3 is TGTGCCAGCAGCTTAAGAGACCTGGCTGGCTACACCTTC. Translation: CASSLRDLAGYTF.

The V gene is TRBV5-1, the J gene TRBJ2-1; D could derive from TRBD1 or TRBD2 (6 bases each). The V end was cut by 2 bases, the J end by 6 bases, with 9 bases between. CDR1 and CDR2 (germline): SGHRS, YFSETQ. The CDR3 extends over 13 amino acids. CDR3 in DNA: TGCGCCAGCAGCTTAGGGGGGAGCAATGAGCAGTTCTTC. Protein sequence: CASSLGGSNEQFF. The complete variable domain, with remaining parts taken from reference TRBV5-1 and TRBJ2-1, reads KAGVTQTPRYLIKTRGQQVTLSCSPISGHRSVSWYQQTPGQGLQFLFEYFSETQRNKGNFPGRFSGRQFSNSRSEMNVSTLELGDSALYLCASSLGGSNEQFFGPGTRLTVL.

The rearrangement joins TRBV5-1 to TRBJ1-1; D ambiguous. Germline V gene sequence: CDR1 SGHRS, CDR2 YFSETQ. The V and J ends lost 0 bases and 0 bases respectively, with 6 bases between them. This CDR3 comprises 14 residues. The CDR3 nucleotides read TGCGCCAGCAGCTTGGGGTCCATGAACACTGAAGCTTTCTTT. This encodes CASSLGSMNTEAFF.

The chain uses TRBV19 and TRBJ1-1, with D perhaps TRBD1 (5 bases). CDR3 length equals 16 residues. The germline CDR1 and CDR2 sequences are LNHDA and SQIVND (reference sequence). Trimming took off 4 bases at V and 0 bases at J, with 15 bases between the two ends. The CDR3 region is CASSTGRGVMNTEAFF. CDR3 sequence (DNA): TGTGCCAGTAGTACCGGGAGAGGGGTTATGAACACTGAAGCTTTCTTT. The full variable domain, its missing parts supplied by reference TRBV19 and TRBJ1-1, is DGGITQSPKYLFRKEGQNVTLSCEQNLNHDAMYWYRQDPGQGLRLIYYSQIVNDFQKGDIAEGYSVSREKKESFPLTVTSAQKNPTAFYLCASSTGRGVMNTEAFFGQGTRLTVV.

This sequence joins TRBV6-5 and TRBJ2-1; TRBD2 is a possible D gene (6 bases). This CDR3 is built from 13 residues. V lost 7 bases, J lost 6 bases, and 13 bases lay in between. Germline-derived CDR1 and CDR2 are MNHEY and SVGAGI. DNA of the CDR3: TGTGCCAGCACGAGAGCGGGTACCAATGAGCAGTTCTTC. Amino acid sequence: CASTRAGTNEQFF.

The chain couples TRBV6-5 to TRBJ1-6; possibly TRBD1 for D (5 bases). CDR1 MNHEY and CDR2 SVGAGI come from the germline V gene. Trimming took 5 bases from V and 7 from J, leaving 12 bases between them. The CDR3 is made up of 14 amino acids. CDR3 sequence reads: CASSAGTANSPLHF. CDR3 coding DNA: TGTGCCAGCAGTGCCGGGACCGCGAATTCACCCCTCCACTTT.

The V gene is TRBV7-9, the J gene TRBJ1-3; no clear D gene. CDR1 is SEHNR, CDR2 FQNEAQ, per germline (reference sequence). This CDR3 is 14 amino acids long. Trimming pared 6 bases from V and 0 bases from J, leaving 9 bases between. The CDR3 here is CASRSGSSGNTIYF. In DNA, the CDR3 is TGTGCCAGCAGGTCCGGGAGCTCTGGAAACACCATATATTTT.

This clone appeared a few times. J is TRBJ2-5 and V is TRBV5-1; TRBD1 is a possible D gene (6 bases). CDR3 length equals 15 residues. The germline gives CDR1 SGHRS, CDR2 YFSETQ. V lost 3 bases to trimming and J lost 5 bases, with 17 bases between them. The CDR3 loop reads CASSSMGALGETQYF. The CDR3 coding sequence is TGCGCCAGCAGCTCGATGGGGGCTTTAGGGGAGACCCAGTACTTC.

This clone was seen only a few times. The J gene is TRBJ2-7, the V gene TRBV30, with D possibly matching TRBD1 (5 bases). Germline V CDR1 and CDR2: GTSNPN, SVGIG (reference sequence). V was pared by 4 bases and J by 2 bases, with 9 bases between. CDR3 length: 12 residues. This CDR3 is CAWTGNPYEQYF. The CDR3 bases are TGTGCCTGGACAGGGAATCCCTACGAGCAGTACTTC.

The gene calls are TRBV23-1 and TRBJ2-7, with D perhaps matching TRBD2 (6 bases). TRBV23-1 is an open reading frame, and its role is uncertain. V lost 3 bases to trimming and J lost 1 base, with 22 bases between them. The CDR3 totals 18 residues. This chain's CDR3 is CASSHSLLPRGSSYEQYF. CDR3 nucleotides: TGCGCCAGCAGTCATTCACTCCTTCCCCGGGGGTCATCCTACGAGCAGTACTTC.

This chain links TRBV7-9 with TRBJ1-2, with TRBD1 identical over 7 bases. Germline CDR1 SEHNR, CDR2 FQNEAQ (reference sequence). V trimming: 8 bases; J trimming: 3 bases; junction bases outside the gene matches: 3. This CDR3 is 12 amino acids long. DNA for the CDR3: TGTGCCAGCCGCAGGGGGGACTATGGCTACACCTTC. It translates to CASRRGDYGYTF.

J is TRBJ1-1 and V is TRBV5-1; no clear D. CDR1 SGHRS and CDR2 YFSETQ come from the germline V gene. V lost 4 bases and J lost 0, with 7 bases in between. This CDR3 spans 13 amino acids. The CDR3: CASSSTVNTEAFF. The CDR3 region has the DNA TGCGCCAGCAGCAGTACAGTGAACACTGAAGCTTTCTTT. Using reference TRBV5-1 and TRBJ1-1 for the parts outside the CDR3, the full variable domain is KAGVTQTPRYLIKTRGQQVTLSCSPISGHRSVSWYQQTPGQGLQFLFEYFSETQRNKGNFPGRFSGRQFSNSRSEMNVSTLELGDSALYLCASSSTVNTEAFFGQGTRLTVV.

This sequence joins TRBV7-3 and TRBJ2-3, with D perhaps TRBD1 or TRBD2 (6 bases each). Looked up from germline, CDR1 is SGHTA and CDR2 is FQGTGA. This CDR3 is built from 15 residues. V was clipped by 1 base and J by 6 bases, with 14 bases between them. This CDR3 is CASSLSEGGWDTQYF. CDR3 coding DNA: TGTGCCAGCAGCTTAAGTGAGGGGGGCTGGGATACGCAGTATTTT.

J is TRBJ1-1 and V is TRBV2; D is unclear. Trimming removed 5 bases from V and 7 bases from J, with 14 bases in between. Germline values: CDR1 SNHLY, CDR2 FYNNEI. This CDR3 region has 13 residues. The DNA for the CDR3 is TGTGCCAGCAGTTCTAGAGGCTTGGGTGAAGCTTTCTTT. Amino acid sequence: CASSSRGLGEAFF.

The V and J genes are TRBV7-3 and TRBJ1-2, with D perhaps matching TRBD1 (6 bases). Germline CDR1 and CDR2: SGHTA and FQGTGA. Trimming cost V 5 bases and J 6 bases, with 16 bases left between them. The CDR3 length is 14 residues. The DNA of the CDR3 is TGTGCCAGCAGCCCGCACGGGGGGGCAGATGGCTACACCTTC. This gives the protein CASSPHGGADGYTF.